Below are 23 T cell receptor beta chains sequenced from a single sample in a study of shared clonotypes between healthy human individuals. The protocol was immunoSEQ multiplex PCR, while the TCRdb copy is restricted to in-frame clones and leaves out a portion. This sample has 2.5 million or so clones, with 85% to 95% found just once. The sample consisted of naive CD4+ T cells sorted from blood. The subset denotes: CD45RA+ positively selected. Receptor source: a man aged 18 to 29 in good health.

This clone was found once. The chain has TRBV27 and TRBJ1-2; D unresolved. The CDR3 length is 13 residues. Germline V CDR1 and CDR2: MNHEY, SMNVEV (reference sequence). Trimming shortened V by 2 bases and J by 2 bases, and 6 bases separated the two germline ends. The CDR3 sequence is CASSLHSNYGYTF. As DNA, the CDR3 is TGTGCCAGCAGTTTACACAGCAACTATGGCTACACCTTC.

The genes are TRBV5-1 and TRBJ2-1, with 11 bases that match TRBD2. The CDR3 sequence is 15 residues long. Looked up from germline, CDR1 is SGHRS and CDR2 is YFSETQ. Germline trimming cut 4 bases from V and 4 bases from J; bases unmatched to any gene: 4. CDR3 nucleotide sequence: TGCGCCAGCAGCCTTAGCGGGAGGGAATACAATGAGCAGTTCTTC. It codes for CASSLSGREYNEQFF.

This clone has a handful of counts. The V call is TRBV18, the J call TRBJ1-1; possible D gene TRBD1, 6 bases. The CDR3 consists of 15 residues. The germline CDR1 and CDR2 sequences are KGHSH and LQKENI. Deletions cut 1 base from V and 7 bases from J, with 16 bases between. CDR3 nucleotides: TGTGCCAGCTCACCACAGAGGACAGTCTCAAATGAAGCTTTCTTT. This gives the protein CASSPQRTVSNEAFF.

CDR3 nucleotide sequence: TGTGCCAGCAGCTTTGGTTCCCCCAATTCACCCCTCCACTTT. Protein sequence: CASSFGSPNSPLHF. J is TRBJ1-6 and V is TRBV11-1; D gene uncertain. The CDR3 runs 14 residues. V lost 3 bases, J lost 7 bases, and 10 bases lay in between. The germline gives CDR1 SGHAT, CDR2 FQDESV (reference sequence).

In the case of this clone: Other nucleotide sequences from this sample produce the same CDR3. The chain links TRBV5-4 to TRBJ2-7; 7 bases map to TRBD1. CDR1 is SGHNT and CDR2 is YYREEE in the germline V gene (reference sequence). V was clipped by 0 bases and J by 6 bases; unmatched bases: 3. The CDR3 has 13 residues. CDR3 sequence (DNA): TGTGCCAGCAGCTTGGAGACAGGGCTCGAGCAGTACTTC. The encoded protein is CASSLETGLEQYF. The full variable domain, completed using reference TRBV5-4 and TRBJ2-7, is ETGVTQSPTHLIKTRGQQVTLRCSSQSGHNTVSWYQQALGQGPQFIFQYYREEENGRGNFPPRFSGLQFPNYSSELNVNALELDDSALYLCASSLETGLEQYFGPGTRLTVT.

The chain joins TRBV7-9 to TRBJ2-2; TRBD1 is a possible D gene (6 bases). Germline CDR1 is SEHNR and CDR2 is FQNEAQ (reference sequence). V shed 10 bases and J shed 2 bases, with 14 bases lying between them. This CDR3 is 14 amino acids long. CDR3: CATSGTRNTGELFF. Written as DNA, the CDR3 is TGTGCCACCTCTGGGACAAGAAACACCGGGGAGCTGTTTTTT. The entire variable domain, with the rest obtained from reference TRBV7-9 and TRBJ2-2, is as follows: DTGVSQNPRHKITKRGQNVTFRCDPISEHNRLYWYRQTLGQGPEFLTYFQNEAQLEKSRLLSDRFSAERPKGSFSTLEIQRTEQGDSAMYLCATSGTRNTGELFFGEGSRLTVL.

The gene calls are TRBV11-1 and TRBJ1-1; D is unclear. The V and J ends lost 1 base and 1 base respectively, with 10 bases between them. Germline assignment: CDR1 SGHAT and CDR2 FQDESV (reference sequence). The CDR3 has 15 residues. CDR3 loop: CASSLEATSNTEAFF. The CDR3 nucleotides read TGTGCCAGCAGCTTAGAGGCGACATCGAACACTGAAGCTTTCTTT.

The chain uses TRBV2 and TRBJ2-5; D is possibly TRBD1 (6 bases). The V end was cut by 5 bases, the J end by 7 bases, with 26 bases between. CDR1 SNHLY and CDR2 FYNNEI come from the germline V gene. This CDR3 spans 17 amino acids. The DNA for the CDR3 is TGTGCCAGCAGTCCGTCCGGGCCTATTAGGGGGTGGGGGACCCAGTACTTC. Its translation is CASSPSGPIRGWGTQYF.

This chain connects TRBV14 to TRBJ2-2; D not certain. Per the germline V gene, CDR1 is SGHDN and CDR2 is FVKESK. The CDR3 has 13 amino acids. V was cut by 4 bases and J by 7 bases, with 10 bases left in between. The CDR3 region is CASSPRIGGELFF. DNA for the CDR3: TGTGCCAGCAGCCCCCGGATAGGCGGGGAGCTGTTTTTT.

Remarks on this clone: This sample includes further DNA sequences coding for the same CDR3. The rearrangement joins TRBV6-5 to TRBJ1-2, with 7 bases matching TRBD1. Germline values: CDR1 MNHEY, CDR2 SVGAGI. The CDR3 has 13 residues. Trimming at V came to 6 bases and at J to 3 bases, leaving 4 bases not matched to a gene. CDR3 protein: CASSRGQDYGYTF. The DNA for the CDR3 is TGTGCCAGCAGCCGCGGACAGGACTATGGCTACACCTTC.

This chain uses TRBV5-1 with TRBJ1-2; the match to TRBD1 covers 9 bases. The V segment lost 4 bases and the J segment 7 bases; nucleotides outside the gene matches: 5. Germline CDR1 SGHRS, CDR2 YFSETQ. This CDR3 is 13 amino acids long. CDR3: CASSRTGEGGYTF. The DNA of the CDR3 is TGCGCCAGCAGCCGGACAGGGGAGGGTGGCTACACCTTC.

The CDR3 nucleotides are TGTGCCAGCACGCAGATGGGGACTAAACATCAGCCCCAGCATTTT. Encoded protein: CASTQMGTKHQPQHF. The chain recombines TRBV7-2 with TRBJ1-5; tentative D call: TRBD1 (5 bases). Germline V gene lookup returns CDR1 SGHTA and CDR2 FQGNSA. This CDR3 is 15 amino acids long. Trimming removed 7 bases at V and 5 bases at J, with 18 bases between.

This sequence joins TRBV6-5 and TRBJ1-2; D is possibly TRBD1 (6 bases). This CDR3 region has 13 residues. Between the trimmed V and J ends, which lost 5 bases and 3 bases, there was a span of 10 bases. Germline V gives CDR1 MNHEY, CDR2 SVGAGI. The CDR3 bases are TGTGCCAGCAGTAACACAGGGTACTATGGCTACACCTTC. Translation: CASSNTGYYGYTF.

CDR3: CASRFPSGQGHNSPLHF. The CDR3 bases are TGTGCCAGCAGATTCCCTTCCGGACAGGGTCATAATTCACCCCTCCACTTT. The rearrangement joins TRBV27 to TRBJ1-6; 8 bases map to TRBD1. Trimming cost V 6 bases and J 5 bases; bases outside gene matches: 12. The length of the CDR3 is 17 residues. Germline V CDR1 and CDR2: MNHEY, SMNVEV (reference sequence).

The chain has TRBV19 and TRBJ1-1, with 9 bases lining up with TRBD1. The CDR3 totals 16 residues. The germline V gene encodes CDR1 LNHDA and CDR2 SQIVND (reference sequence). V was clipped by 10 bases and J by 3 bases; unmatched bases: 15. The CDR3 coding sequence is TGTGCCACCCGAGTATGGGGGACAGGGACGGACACTGAAGCTTTCTTT. This codes for CATRVWGTGTDTEAFF.

This clone was observed once. The J gene is TRBJ2-1, the V gene TRBV5-4; D not certain. This CDR3 has 14 amino acids. Deletions cut 4 bases from V and 7 bases from J, with 15 bases between. The V gene's germline CDR1 is SGHNT and CDR2 YYREEE (reference sequence). The CDR3 region has the DNA TGTGCCAGCAGCCTAGTACTTGATGGGAATGAGCAGTTCTTC. It yields the protein CASSLVLDGNEQFF.

The chain combines TRBV6-6 with TRBJ2-2, with D hard to call. This CDR3 has 14 residues. Trimming pared 6 bases from V and 2 bases from J, leaving 10 bases between. Per the germline V gene, CDR1 is MNHNY and CDR2 is SVGAGI (reference sequence). The CDR3 DNA sequence: TGTGCCAGCAGCCCCTTGATAAACACCGGGGAGCTGTTTTTT. Its translation: CASSPLINTGELFF.

The chain couples TRBV2 to TRBJ2-2, with 7 bases identical to TRBD2. After removal of 7 bases from V and 6 bases from J, the junction contained 5 bases not matched to a gene. CDR3 length: 13 residues. Germline-derived CDR1 and CDR2 are SNHLY and FYNNEI. CDR3 bases: TGTGCCAGCATCCCCCGGGGGGCCGGGGAGCTGTTTTTT. Its translation is CASIPRGAGELFF.

The chain recombines TRBV5-1 with TRBJ2-7; either TRBD1 or TRBD2 may fit D (5 bases each). V lost 4 bases, J lost 7 bases, and 18 bases lay in between. Germline V gene lookup returns CDR1 SGHRS and CDR2 YFSETQ. This CDR3 has 14 residues. In nucleotides, the CDR3 is TGCGCCAGCAGCCCCGGGACGCAGTTTTTGGAGCAGTACTTC. Its translation: CASSPGTQFLEQYF. Drawing the rest from reference TRBV5-1 and TRBJ2-7, the complete variable domain is KAGVTQTPRYLIKTRGQQVTLSCSPISGHRSVSWYQQTPGQGLQFLFEYFSETQRNKGNFPGRFSGRQFSNSRSEMNVSTLELGDSALYLCASSPGTQFLEQYFGPGTRLTVT.

This chain uses TRBV9 with TRBJ2-3; TRBD1 matches 8 bases. Looked up from germline, CDR1 is SGDLS and CDR2 is YYNGEE. V lost 1 base to trimming and J lost 6 bases; unmatched junction nucleotides: 10. The CDR3 runs 16 residues. The CDR3 DNA reads as TGTGCCAGCAGCGTAAGCCCCTCTCAGGGGGCCGATACGCAGTATTTT. Its translation is CASSVSPSQGADTQYF.

The V call is TRBV28, the J call TRBJ1-1, with a tentative D call TRBD1 (5 bases). Trimming cost V 5 bases and J 1 base, with 17 bases left between them. Per the germline V gene, CDR1 is MDHEN and CDR2 is SYDVKM. The CDR3 totals 16 residues. CDR3: CASSPLGEERNTEAFF. In nucleotides, the CDR3 is TGTGCCAGCAGTCCCCTAGGGGAGGAACGGAACACTGAAGCTTTCTTT.

To note about this clone: This sample includes further DNA sequences coding for the same CDR3. This chain links TRBV11-2 with TRBJ2-3; D is undetermined. CDR1 is SGHAT and CDR2 is FQNNGV in the germline V gene. The ends were cut back, 6 bases at V and 5 bases at J, with 9 bases in the middle. The CDR3 loop spans 12 amino acids. This CDR3 reads CASSPGGDTQYF. The DNA for the CDR3 is TGTGCCAGCAGTCCGGGTGGAGATACGCAGTATTTT.

This sequence joins TRBV20-1 and TRBJ1-1; D is unresolved. Germline V CDR1 and CDR2: DFQATT, SNEGSKA (reference sequence). The CDR3 extends over 10 amino acids. Between the trimmed V and J ends, which lost 3 bases and 6 bases, there was a span of 5 bases. The DNA for the CDR3 is TGCAGTGCTAGCCGGCCTGAAGCTTTCTTT. It yields the protein CSASRPEAFF.